This TCR beta chain was profiled in a study of shared clonotypes between healthy human individuals. Germline V lookup: CDR1 MGHRA, CDR2 YSYEKL. CDR3 length: 15 amino acids. Trimming shortened V by 4 bases and J by 0 bases, and 10 bases separated the two germline ends. The assay used deep level. Over several immunoSEQ plates, each subset's genomic DNA was distributed in even portions. TCRdb's table, derived via immunoSEQ multiplex PCR, lists solely in-frame clones and lacks some. The sample lists about 2 million clones; around 95% were seen once. Splitting the CD4+ cells yielded a CD45RA+ naive subset and a CD45RA-negative memory subset.

Specimen: naive CD4+ T cells sorted from blood. The sample's subset: CD45RA+ positively selected. The receptor was derived from a man aged 18 to 35 in good health. The gene calls are TRBV4-1 and TRBJ1-5; no definite D call. CDR3 protein: CASSLYPVSNQPQHF. The CDR3 DNA sequence: TGCGCCAGCAGCCTTTATCCTGTTAGCAATCAGCCCCAGCATTTT.